This TCR beta chain was recovered during a study of shared clonotypes between healthy human individuals. Study at large: Every donor yielded three CD4 naive, three CD4 memory, two CD8 naive and one CD8 memory plate.

Germline CDR1 is MDHEN and CDR2 is SYDVKM. This CDR3 is 14 amino acids long. Trimming took 6 bases from V and 4 from J; bases not matched to a gene: 4. TCRdb's table, derived via immunoSEQ multiplex PCR, lists solely in-frame clones and lacks some. Among some 1,100,000 clones, approximately 78% were seen once, and the ten largest hold around 0.47%. As to this clone: Its antigen remains unknown.

Study-wide findings and caveats: Collection of samples was limited to blood; tissue repertoires likely differ.

This TCR derives from a man aged 18 to 35 in good health. Some clones in this sample may be carry-over from other donors' samples. The material sequenced was memory CD4+ T cells from PBMCs. Subset meaning: CD45RA-negative fraction. The chain employs TRBV28 and TRBJ2-5; 11 bases align to TRBD2. The CDR3 spells CASSLSGRGETQYF. DNA of the CDR3: TGTGCCAGCAGCCTTAGCGGGAGGGGAGAGACCCAGTACTTC.